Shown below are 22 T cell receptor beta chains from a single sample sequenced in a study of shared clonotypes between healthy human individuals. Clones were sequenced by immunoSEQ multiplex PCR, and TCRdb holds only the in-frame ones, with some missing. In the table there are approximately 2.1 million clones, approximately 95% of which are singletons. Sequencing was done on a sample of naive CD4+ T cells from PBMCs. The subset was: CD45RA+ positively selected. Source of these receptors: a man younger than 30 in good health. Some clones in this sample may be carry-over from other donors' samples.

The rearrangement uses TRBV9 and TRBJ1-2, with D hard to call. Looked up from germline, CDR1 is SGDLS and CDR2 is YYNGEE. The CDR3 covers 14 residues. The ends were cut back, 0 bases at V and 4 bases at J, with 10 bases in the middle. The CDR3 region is CASSVELSGYGYTF. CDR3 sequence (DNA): TGTGCCAGCAGCGTAGAATTGTCGGGCTATGGCTACACCTTC.

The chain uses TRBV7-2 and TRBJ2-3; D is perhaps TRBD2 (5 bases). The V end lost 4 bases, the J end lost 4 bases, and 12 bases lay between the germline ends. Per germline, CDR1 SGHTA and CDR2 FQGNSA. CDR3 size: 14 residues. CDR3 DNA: TGTGCCAGCAGCTCCCGTCCGGGATCAGATACGCAGTATTTT. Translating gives CASSSRPGSDTQYF.

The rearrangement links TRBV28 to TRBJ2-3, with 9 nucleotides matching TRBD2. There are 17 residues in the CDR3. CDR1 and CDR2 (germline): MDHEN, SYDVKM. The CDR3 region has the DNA TGTGCTACCACGGGGGCCTCGGGACTAGCTGGCACAGATACGCAGTATTTT. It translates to CATTGASGLAGTDTQYF.

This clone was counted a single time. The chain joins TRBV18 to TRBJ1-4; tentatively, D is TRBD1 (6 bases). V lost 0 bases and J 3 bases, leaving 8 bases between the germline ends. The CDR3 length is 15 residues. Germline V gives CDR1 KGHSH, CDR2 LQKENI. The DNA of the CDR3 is TGTGCCAGCTCACCACCGGGACATGCTAATGAAAAACTGTTTTTT. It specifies CASSPPGHANEKLFF.

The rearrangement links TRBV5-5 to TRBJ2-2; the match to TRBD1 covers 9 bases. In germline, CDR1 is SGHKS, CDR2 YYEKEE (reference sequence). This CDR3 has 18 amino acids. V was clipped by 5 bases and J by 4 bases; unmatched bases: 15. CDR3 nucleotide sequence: TGTGCCAGCAGTCCATTGGGAACAGGGGGCGCGAGCACCGGGGAGCTGTTTTTT. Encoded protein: CASSPLGTGGASTGELFF.

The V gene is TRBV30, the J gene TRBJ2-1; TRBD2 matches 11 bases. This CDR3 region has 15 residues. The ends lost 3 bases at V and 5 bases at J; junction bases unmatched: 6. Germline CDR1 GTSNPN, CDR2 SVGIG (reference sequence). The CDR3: CAWSLGTSGHNEQFF. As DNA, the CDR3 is TGTGCCTGGAGCTTAGGGACTAGCGGCCACAATGAGCAGTTCTTC.

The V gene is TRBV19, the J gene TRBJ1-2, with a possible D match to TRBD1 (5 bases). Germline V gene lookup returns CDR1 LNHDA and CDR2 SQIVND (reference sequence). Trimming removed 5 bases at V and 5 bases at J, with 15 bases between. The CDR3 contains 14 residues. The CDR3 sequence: CASSPRGTRYGYTF. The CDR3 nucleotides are TGTGCCAGTAGTCCCCGGGGCACTCGGTATGGCTACACCTTC.

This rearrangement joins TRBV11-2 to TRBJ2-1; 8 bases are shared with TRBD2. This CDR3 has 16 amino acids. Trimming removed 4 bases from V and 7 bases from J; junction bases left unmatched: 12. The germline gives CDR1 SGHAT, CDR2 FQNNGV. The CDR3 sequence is CASSSLLAATGNEQFF. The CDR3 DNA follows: TGTGCCAGCAGCTCCTTACTAGCGGCCACGGGGAATGAGCAGTTCTTC.

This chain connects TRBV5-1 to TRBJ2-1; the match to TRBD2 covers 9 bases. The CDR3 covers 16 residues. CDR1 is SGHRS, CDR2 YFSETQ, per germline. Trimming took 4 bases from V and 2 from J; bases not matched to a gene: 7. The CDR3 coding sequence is TGCGCCAGCAGCGCATATAGCGGGAGAACCTACAATGAGCAGTTCTTC. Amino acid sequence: CASSAYSGRTYNEQFF.

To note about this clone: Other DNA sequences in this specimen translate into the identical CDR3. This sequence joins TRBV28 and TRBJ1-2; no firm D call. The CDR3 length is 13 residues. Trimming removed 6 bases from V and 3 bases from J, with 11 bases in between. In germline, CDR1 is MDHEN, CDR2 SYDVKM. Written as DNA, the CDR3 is TGTGCCAGCAGCTCCCCGGTGGACTATGGCTACACCTTC. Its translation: CASSSPVDYGYTF.

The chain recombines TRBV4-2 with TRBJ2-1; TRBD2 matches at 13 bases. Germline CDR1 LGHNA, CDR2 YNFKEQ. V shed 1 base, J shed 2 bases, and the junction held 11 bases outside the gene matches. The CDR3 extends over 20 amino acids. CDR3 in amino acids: CASSQASTSGRYHPYNEQFF. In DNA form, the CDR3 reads TGTGCCAGCAGCCAAGCATCGACTAGCGGGAGGTACCACCCCTACAATGAGCAGTTCTTC.

CDR3 sequence (DNA): TGCGCCAGCAGCTTGGCCCCCGCGCAGGCTGCCGTTTACGAGCAGTACTTC. This encodes CASSLAPAQAAVYEQYF. The chain recombines TRBV5-1 with TRBJ2-7; D is unresolved. The V and J ends lost 0 bases and 4 bases respectively, with 20 bases between them. The V gene's germline CDR1 is SGHRS and CDR2 YFSETQ. The CDR3 spans 17 residues. The full variable domain, in which reference TRBV5-1 and TRBJ2-7 provide the parts outside the CDR3, is KAGVTQTPRYLIKTRGQQVTLSCSPISGHRSVSWYQQTPGQGLQFLFEYFSETQRNKGNFPGRFSGRQFSNSRSEMNVSTLELGDSALYLCASSLAPAQAAVYEQYFGPGTRLTVT.

CDR3 in amino acids: CASKGPSGRVEQFF. Here the CDR3 DNA reads TGTGCCAGCAAAGGGCCTAGCGGGAGGGTTGAGCAGTTCTTC. The chain joins TRBV5-4 to TRBJ2-1, with 12 bases that match TRBD2. CDR1 and CDR2 from the germline V gene are SGHNT and YYREEE (reference sequence). V lost 6 bases and J lost 9; bases outside the gene matches: 7. This CDR3 has 14 amino acids.

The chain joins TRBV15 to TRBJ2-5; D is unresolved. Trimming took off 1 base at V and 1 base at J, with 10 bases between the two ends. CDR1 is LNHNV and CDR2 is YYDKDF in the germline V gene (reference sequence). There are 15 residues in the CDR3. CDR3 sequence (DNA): TGTGCCACCAGCAGAGGACCAAACTCCCAAGAGACCCAGTACTTC. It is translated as CATSRGPNSQETQYF.

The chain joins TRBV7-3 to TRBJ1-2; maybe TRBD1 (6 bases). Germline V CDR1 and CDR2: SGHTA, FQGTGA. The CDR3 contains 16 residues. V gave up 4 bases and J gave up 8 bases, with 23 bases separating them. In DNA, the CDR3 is TGTGCCAGCAGCTCCCCCCCAGGCCAGGCGGGGGGCGGCTACACCTTC. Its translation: CASSSPPGQAGGGYTF.

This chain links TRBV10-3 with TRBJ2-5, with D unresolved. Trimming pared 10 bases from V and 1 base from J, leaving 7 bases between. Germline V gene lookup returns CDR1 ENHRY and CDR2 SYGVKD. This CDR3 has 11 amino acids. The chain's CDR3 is CATQLQETQYF. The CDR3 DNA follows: TGTGCCACCCAACTCCAAGAGACCCAGTACTTC.

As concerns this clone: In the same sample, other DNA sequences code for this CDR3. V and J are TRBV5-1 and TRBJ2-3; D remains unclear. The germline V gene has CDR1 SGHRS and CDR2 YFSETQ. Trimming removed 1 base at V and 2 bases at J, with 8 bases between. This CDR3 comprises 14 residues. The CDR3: CASSLSANTDTQYF. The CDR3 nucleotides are TGCGCCAGCAGCTTGAGCGCCAACACAGATACGCAGTATTTT.

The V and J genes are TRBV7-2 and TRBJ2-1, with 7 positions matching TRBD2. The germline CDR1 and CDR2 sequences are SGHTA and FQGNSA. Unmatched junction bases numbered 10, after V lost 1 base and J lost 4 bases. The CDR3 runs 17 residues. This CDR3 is CASSLGPRAGVYNEQFF. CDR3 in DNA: TGTGCCAGCAGCTTAGGCCCCCGGGCGGGAGTGTACAATGAGCAGTTCTTC.

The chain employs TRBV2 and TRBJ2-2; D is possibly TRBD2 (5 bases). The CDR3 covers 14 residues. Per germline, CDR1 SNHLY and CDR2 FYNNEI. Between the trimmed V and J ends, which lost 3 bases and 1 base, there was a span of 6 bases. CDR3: CASSEDLNTGELFF. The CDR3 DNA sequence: TGTGCCAGCAGTGAGGACTTGAACACCGGGGAGCTGTTTTTT.

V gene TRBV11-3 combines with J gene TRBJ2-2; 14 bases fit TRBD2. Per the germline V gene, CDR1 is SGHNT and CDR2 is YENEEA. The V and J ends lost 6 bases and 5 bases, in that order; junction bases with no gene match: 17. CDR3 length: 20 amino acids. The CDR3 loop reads CASRFFPGLAGDGLTGELFF. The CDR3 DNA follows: TGTGCCAGCAGGTTCTTTCCGGGACTAGCGGGAGATGGGTTAACCGGGGAGCTGTTTTTT.

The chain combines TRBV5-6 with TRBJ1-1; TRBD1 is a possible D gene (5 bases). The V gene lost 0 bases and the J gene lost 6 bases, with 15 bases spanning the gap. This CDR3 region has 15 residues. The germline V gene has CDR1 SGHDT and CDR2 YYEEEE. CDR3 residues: CASSLVGTPKAEAFF. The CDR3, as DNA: TGTGCCAGCAGCTTGGTAGGGACCCCGAAGGCTGAAGCTTTCTTT.

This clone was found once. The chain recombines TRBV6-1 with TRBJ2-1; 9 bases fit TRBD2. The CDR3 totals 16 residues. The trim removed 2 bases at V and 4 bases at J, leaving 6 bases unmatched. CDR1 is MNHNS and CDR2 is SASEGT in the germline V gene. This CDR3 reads CASSESATSGYNEQFF. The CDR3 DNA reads TGTGCCAGCAGTGAATCAGCGACTAGCGGATACAATGAGCAGTTCTTC.